This passage covers 3 T cell receptor beta chains from one sample sequenced in a study of blood T cell repertoires in COVID-19. The table came from immunoSEQ multiplex PCR; TCRdb's copy has only in-frame clones and leaves some out. The sample includes 150,000 or so clones, approximately 90% seen only once; the top ten take almost 1%. The sample taken for sequencing was peripheral blood. The source of these receptors is a man aged 18 to 29 with acute or convalescent COVID-19.

The chain is built from TRBV5-5 and TRBJ2-3; maybe TRBD2 (6 bases). Germline CDR1 is SGHKS and CDR2 is YYEKEE (reference sequence). V was pared by 2 bases and J by 0 bases, with 10 bases between. CDR3 size: 15 residues. CDR3: CASSFGGISTDTQYF. The CDR3 region has the DNA TGTGCCAGCAGCTTTGGCGGGATAAGCACAGATACGCAGTATTTT.

This clone has more than one count but fewer than ten. The chain recombines TRBV18 with TRBJ2-1; no definite D call. Deletions cut 4 bases from V and 9 bases from J, with 16 bases between. This CDR3 contains 14 residues. Germline loops: CDR1 KGHSH, CDR2 LQKENI. For the CDR3, the DNA is TGTGCCAGCTCACTAAACGAGGTTAAGAGTGAGCAGTTCTTC. Amino acid sequence: CASSLNEVKSEQFF. Variable domain in full (rest from reference TRBV18 and TRBJ2-1): NAGVMQNPRHLVRRRGQEARLRCSPMKGHSHVYWYRQLPEEGLKFMVYLQKENIIDESGMPKERFSAEFPKEGPSILRIQQVVRGDSAAYFCASSLNEVKSEQFFGPGTRLTVL.

This sequence joins TRBV21-1 and TRBJ2-1; the table's D call of TRBD1 was not tested on the DNA. TRBV21-1 has pseudogene status. This CDR3 has 16 amino acids. As DNA, the CDR3 is TGTGCCAGCAGCAAAGAAAGGTACAGGGGGCTCTATGAGCAGTTCTTC. It yields the protein CASSKERYRGLYEQFF.